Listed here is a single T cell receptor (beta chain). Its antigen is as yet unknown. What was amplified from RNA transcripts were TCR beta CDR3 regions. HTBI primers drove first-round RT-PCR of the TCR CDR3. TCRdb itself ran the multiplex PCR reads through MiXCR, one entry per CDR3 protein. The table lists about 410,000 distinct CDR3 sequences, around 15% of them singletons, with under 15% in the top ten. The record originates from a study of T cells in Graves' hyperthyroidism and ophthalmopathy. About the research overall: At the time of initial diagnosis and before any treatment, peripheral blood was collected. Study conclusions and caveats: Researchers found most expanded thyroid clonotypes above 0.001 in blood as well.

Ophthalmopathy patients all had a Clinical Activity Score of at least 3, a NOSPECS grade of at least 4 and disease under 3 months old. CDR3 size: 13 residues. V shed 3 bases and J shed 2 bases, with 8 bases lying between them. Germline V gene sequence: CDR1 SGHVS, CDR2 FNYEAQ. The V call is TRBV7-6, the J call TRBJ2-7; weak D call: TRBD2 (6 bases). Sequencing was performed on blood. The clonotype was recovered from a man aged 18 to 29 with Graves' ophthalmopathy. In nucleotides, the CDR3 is TGTGCCAGCAGCTTTGCGGGAACCTACGAGCAGTACTTC. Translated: CASSFAGTYEQYF. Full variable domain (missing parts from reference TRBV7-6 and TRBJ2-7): GAGVSQSPRYKVTKRGQDVALRCDPISGHVSLYWYRQALGQGPEFLTYFNYEAQQDKSGLPNDRFSAERPEGSISTLTIQRTEQRDSAMYRCASSFAGTYEQYFGPGTRLTVT.